This is a list of T cell receptor beta chains from one sample in a study of Ad26.COV2.S vaccination and SARS-CoV-2 variants. Measured with immunoSEQ multiplex PCR; TCRdb has only the in-frame clones, and not every one. The sample consists of roughly 510,000 clones, around 90% of them appearing once. The sequences come from peripheral blood, collected in a trial of Ad26.COV2.S vaccine versus placebo. These receptors came from a person between 18 and 65 years old who received the Ad26.COV2.S COVID-19 vaccine or a placebo. The CDR3 runs from the conserved cysteine through the conserved F or W. The order of the fields is D gene, clone size, V gene, J gene, CDR3 protein, CDR3 DNA. The D gene is left open where the match is weak. For some rows the clone size is stated as once, few or many, or as a class when expanded; others skip it.

d_gene: NA; abundance: few; v_gene: TRBV6-5; j_gene: TRBJ1-5; CDR3aa: CASRWDRISNQPQHF; CDR3nt: TGTGCCAGCAGGTGGGACCGTATTAGCAATCAGCCCCAGCATTTT
d_gene: NA; abundance: once; v_gene: TRBV19; j_gene: TRBJ1-1; CDR3aa: CASSSGEAFF; CDR3nt: TGTGCCAGTAGCTCGGGTGAAGCTTTCTTT
d_gene: NA; abundance: NA; v_gene: TRBV28; j_gene: TRBJ2-3; CDR3aa: CASSSPTDTQYF; CDR3nt: TGTGCCAGCAGTTCGCCAACAGATACGCAGTATTTT
d_gene: TRBD2; abundance: NA; v_gene: TRBV18; j_gene: TRBJ2-1; CDR3aa: CASSPPRASGSYNEQFF; CDR3nt: TGTGCCAGCTCACCACCAAGGGCTAGCGGCTCCTACAATGAGCAGTTCTTC
d_gene: NA; abundance: NA; v_gene: TRBV10-3; j_gene: TRBJ1-2; CDR3aa: CAINSQLTANYGYTF; CDR3nt: TGTGCCATCAATTCCCAATTGACGGCTAACTATGGCTACACCTTC
d_gene: NA; abundance: NA; v_gene: TRBV29-1; j_gene: TRBJ1-5; CDR3aa: CSAGDGSNQPQHF; CDR3nt: TGCAGCGCTGGGGACGGCAGCAATCAGCCCCAGCATTTT
d_gene: TRBD2; abundance: NA; v_gene: TRBV5-1; j_gene: TRBJ2-2; CDR3aa: CASSLGTSGTGELFF; CDR3nt: TGCGCCAGCAGCTTAGGGACTAGCGGCACCGGGGAGCTGTTTTTT
d_gene: NA; abundance: NA; v_gene: TRBV10-2; j_gene: TRBJ2-7; CDR3aa: CASSEDRTREQYF; CDR3nt: TGCGCCAGCAGTGAGGACAGGACGCGCGAGCAGTACTTC
d_gene: NA; abundance: NA; v_gene: TRBV29-1; j_gene: TRBJ2-1; CDR3aa: CSVYKSSYNEQFF; CDR3nt: TGCAGCGTTTACAAGAGCTCCTACAATGAGCAGTTCTTC
d_gene: TRBD1; abundance: NA; v_gene: TRBV10-3; j_gene: TRBJ2-1; CDR3aa: CAISESQGVLNEQFF; CDR3nt: TGTGCCATCAGTGAGTCCCAGGGGGTTCTCAATGAGCAGTTCTTC
d_gene: NA; abundance: NA; v_gene: TRBV5-6; j_gene: TRBJ1-2; CDR3aa: CASSPPYRSYGYTF; CDR3nt: TGTGCCAGCAGCCCCCCGTACCGTTCGTATGGCTACACCTTC
d_gene: TRBD1; abundance: NA; v_gene: TRBV7-6; j_gene: TRBJ1-2; CDR3aa: CASSLAPQGAYGYTF; CDR3nt: TGTGCCAGCAGCTTAGCCCCCCAGGGGGCCTATGGCTACACCTTC
d_gene: NA; abundance: NA; v_gene: TRBV5-1; j_gene: TRBJ1-4; CDR3aa: CASSLVGAGANEKLFF; CDR3nt: TGCGCCAGCAGCTTGGTGGGGGCCGGGGCTAATGAAAAACTGTTTTTT
d_gene: TRBD1; abundance: NA; v_gene: TRBV6-1; j_gene: TRBJ1-3; CDR3aa: CASSEAGTGAGNTIYF; CDR3nt: TGTGCCAGCAGTGAAGCTGGGACAGGGGCCGGAAACACCATATATTTT
d_gene: TRBD2; abundance: NA; v_gene: TRBV15; j_gene: TRBJ2-5; CDR3aa: CATSRDFAGGGQETQYF; CDR3nt: TGTGCCACCAGCAGAGATTTTGCGGGAGGGGGCCAAGAGACCCAGTACTTC
d_gene: NA; abundance: NA; v_gene: TRBV30; j_gene: TRBJ1-5; CDR3aa: CAWSDRRNQPQHF; CDR3nt: TGTGCCTGGAGTGACAGGAGAAATCAGCCCCAGCATTTT
d_gene: NA; abundance: NA; v_gene: TRBV2; j_gene: TRBJ1-1; CDR3aa: CASSGVTNTEAFF; CDR3nt: TGTGCCAGCAGTGGTGTCACGAACACTGAAGCTTTCTTT
d_gene: NA; abundance: NA; v_gene: TRBV6-5; j_gene: TRBJ2-3; CDR3aa: CASRAGVAGDTQYF; CDR3nt: TGTGCCAGCAGAGCCGGGGTCGCCGGGGATACGCAGTATTTT
d_gene: NA; abundance: NA; v_gene: TRBV27; j_gene: TRBJ2-5; CDR3aa: CASSLSAFETQYF; CDR3nt: TGTGCCAGCAGTCTTTCGGCATTCGAGACCCAGTACTTC
d_gene: TRBD1; abundance: once; v_gene: TRBV6-5; j_gene: TRBJ1-1; CDR3aa: CASRPDRTRNTEAFF; CDR3nt: TGTGCCAGCAGACCGGACAGGACGAGAAACACTGAAGCTTTCTTT
d_gene: TRBD1; abundance: NA; v_gene: TRBV27; j_gene: TRBJ1-4; CDR3aa: CASSPLGAGGKLFF; CDR3nt: TGTGCCAGCAGTCCCCTGGGGGCAGGGGGAAAACTGTTTTTT
d_gene: NA; abundance: NA; v_gene: TRBV7-8; j_gene: TRBJ2-3; CDR3aa: CASSLAGVRDTQYF; CDR3nt: TGTGCCAGCAGCTTAGCGGGAGTGCGTGATACGCAGTATTTT
d_gene: NA; abundance: few; v_gene: TRBV19; j_gene: TRBJ2-2; CDR3aa: CASSFRMTGELFF; CDR3nt: TGTGCCAGTAGTTTCCGAATGACCGGGGAGCTGTTTTTT
d_gene: NA; abundance: NA; v_gene: TRBV6-6; j_gene: TRBJ2-7; CDR3aa: CASSYSGGGQFEQYF; CDR3nt: TGTGCCAGCAGTTACTCGGGGGGGGGCCAGTTCGAGCAGTACTTC
d_gene: TRBD1; abundance: NA; v_gene: TRBV5-4; j_gene: TRBJ1-3; CDR3aa: CASSYQNRGPSGNTIYF; CDR3nt: TGTGCCAGCAGCTACCAAAACAGGGGTCCCTCTGGAAACACCATATATTTT
d_gene: TRBD2; abundance: NA; v_gene: TRBV28; j_gene: TRBJ2-7; CDR3aa: CASSFLAANYEQYF; CDR3nt: TGTGCCAGCAGTTTTCTAGCGGCAAATTACGAGCAGTACTTC
d_gene: TRBD1; abundance: NA; v_gene: TRBV18; j_gene: TRBJ2-2; CDR3aa: CASSLGQGRNTGELFF; CDR3nt: TGTGCCAGCTCCCTAGGACAGGGACGGAACACCGGGGAGCTGTTTTTT
d_gene: NA; abundance: NA; v_gene: TRBV3-1/TRBV3-2; j_gene: TRBJ2-3; CDR3aa: CASSQDPGFSSDTQYF; CDR3nt: TGTGCCAGCAGCCAAGATCCTGGGTTTTCCAGCGATACGCAGTATTTT
d_gene: NA; abundance: NA; v_gene: TRBV7-2; j_gene: TRBJ2-3; CDR3aa: CASSFTLLAASTDTQYF; CDR3nt: TGTGCCAGCAGTTTCACATTACTAGCTGCTAGCACAGATACGCAGTATTTT
d_gene: NA; abundance: NA; v_gene: TRBV24-1; j_gene: TRBJ2-2; CDR3aa: CATEGTGELFF; CDR3nt: TGTGCCACCGAAGGGACCGGGGAGCTGTTTTTT
d_gene: TRBD2; abundance: NA; v_gene: TRBV30; j_gene: TRBJ2-7; CDR3aa: CAWFRGDYEQYF; CDR3nt: TGTGCCTGGTTTCGGGGGGACTACGAGCAGTACTTC
d_gene: NA; abundance: few; v_gene: TRBV7-2; j_gene: TRBJ1-6; CDR3aa: CASSPPGNSPLHF; CDR3nt: TGTGCCAGCAGCCCTCCCGGGAATTCACCCCTCCACTTT
d_gene: NA; abundance: NA; v_gene: TRBV7-2; j_gene: TRBJ1-1; CDR3aa: CASSLGALGTEAFF; CDR3nt: TGTGCCAGCAGCTTAGGAGCACTAGGGACAGAAGCTTTCTTT
d_gene: NA; abundance: NA; v_gene: TRBV5-6; j_gene: TRBJ2-2; CDR3aa: CASSLIAWGDYTGELFF; CDR3nt: TGTGCCAGCAGCTTGATCGCGTGGGGGGATTACACCGGGGAGCTGTTTTTT
d_gene: NA; abundance: once; v_gene: TRBV15; j_gene: TRBJ1-3; CDR3aa: CATSRDPPRGGNTIYF; CDR3nt: TGTGCCACCAGCAGAGATCCCCCGCGAGGGGGAAACACCATATATTTT
d_gene: NA; abundance: NA; v_gene: TRBV7-8; j_gene: TRBJ2-3; CDR3aa: CASSLTSMQYF; CDR3nt: TGTGCCAGCAGCTTAACTAGTATGCAGTATTTT
d_gene: NA; abundance: NA; v_gene: TRBV11-1; j_gene: TRBJ1-1; CDR3aa: CASSPWSGAFF; CDR3nt: TGTGCCAGCAGCCCCTGGTCGGGCGCGTTCTTT
d_gene: NA; abundance: NA; v_gene: TRBV28; j_gene: TRBJ2-3; CDR3aa: CASRGLVRMGLDTQYF; CDR3nt: TGTGCCAGCAGGGGTTTGGTTCGGATGGGACTTGATACGCAGTATTTT
d_gene: NA; abundance: NA; v_gene: TRBV5-6; j_gene: TRBJ2-7; CDR3aa: CASSPGDSSYEQYF; CDR3nt: TGTGCCAGCAGCCCGGGGGACAGCTCCTACGAGCAGTACTTC